This TCR beta chain is drawn from a study of blood T cell repertoires in COVID-19. At the level of the study: Italy, Spain and the United States were the sources of the convalescent and acute COVID-19 samples.

Original data processing: The authors estimated nucleated cell counts from reference gene primer amplification. Only in-frame clones appear in the TCRdb table, and some are missing; sequencing was by immunoSEQ multiplex PCR. That table furnishes V, J and clone size, whereas the DNA furnished D and trimming. Found here are just over 250,000 clones, roughly nine tenths of them singletons; the top ten hold roughly 3.9%. The ends were cut back, 3 bases at V and 4 bases at J, with 11 bases in the middle. This CDR3 region has 14 residues. In germline, CDR1 is SNHLY, CDR2 FYNNEI. The J gene is TRBJ2-3, the V gene TRBV2, with D maybe TRBD2 (7 bases). The sequence was obtained from a man aged 60 to 75 who had recovered from COVID-19. Sequenced material: peripheral blood. The CDR3 loop reads CASSEGGAPDTQYF. Here the CDR3 DNA reads TGTGCCAGCAGTGAGGGGGGGGCCCCAGATACGCAGTATTTT.